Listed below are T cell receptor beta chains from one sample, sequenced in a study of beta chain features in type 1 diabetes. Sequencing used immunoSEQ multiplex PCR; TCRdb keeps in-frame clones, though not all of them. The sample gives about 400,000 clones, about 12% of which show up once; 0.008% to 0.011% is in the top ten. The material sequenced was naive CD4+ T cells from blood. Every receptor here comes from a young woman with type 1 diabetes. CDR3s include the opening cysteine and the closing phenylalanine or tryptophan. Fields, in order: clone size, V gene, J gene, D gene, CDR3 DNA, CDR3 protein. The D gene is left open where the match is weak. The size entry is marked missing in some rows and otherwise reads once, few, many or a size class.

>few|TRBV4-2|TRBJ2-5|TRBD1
TGTGCCAGCAGCCAAGATTGGGACAGGGGGCAAGAGACCCAGTACTTC
CASSQDWDRGQETQYF
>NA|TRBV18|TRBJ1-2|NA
TGTGCCAGCTCCCCTGACGGACTGTATGGCTACACCTTC
CASSPDGLYGYTF
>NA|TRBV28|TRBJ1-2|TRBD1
TGTGCCAGCAGCATAGGGGGCCGAGGCTATGGCTACACCTTC
CASSIGGRGYGYTF
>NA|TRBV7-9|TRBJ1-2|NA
TGTGCCAGCAGCTGGGCGGCGGGCAACTATGGCTACACCTTC
CASSWAAGNYGYTF
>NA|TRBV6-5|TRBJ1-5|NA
TGTGCCAGCAGTCAATCAGGGAGCAATCAGCCCCAGCATTTT
CASSQSGSNQPQHF
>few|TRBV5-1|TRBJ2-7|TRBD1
TGCGCCAGCAGCGGAACCGGGACAGTCTACGAGCAGTACTTC
CASSGTGTVYEQYF
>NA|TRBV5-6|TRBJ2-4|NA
TGTGCCAGCAGCCGCTACTCCGGTAAAAACATTCAGTACTTC
CASSRYSGKNIQYF
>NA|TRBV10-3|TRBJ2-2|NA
TGTGCCATCAGATTACAGGGTGACAGGGAGCTGTTTTTT
CAIRLQGDRELFF
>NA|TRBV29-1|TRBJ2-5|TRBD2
TGCAGCGTTTTACTAGCGGGAGGTGCGACCCAGTACTTC
CSVLLAGGATQYF
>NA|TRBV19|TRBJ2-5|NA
TGTGCCAGTAGTCCGGGGTCGGAGACCCAGTACTTC
CASSPGSETQYF
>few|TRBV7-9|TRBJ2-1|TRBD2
TGTTCCCCCTTTTGGGGGGGTGATGGGAGCAATGAGCAGTTCTTC
CSPFWGGDGSNEQFF
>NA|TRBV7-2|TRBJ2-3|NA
TGTGCCAGCAGCCCTGGCGGGAGCACAGATACGCAGTATTTT
CASSPGGSTDTQYF
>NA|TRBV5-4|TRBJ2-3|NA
TGTGCCAGCAGCTTGGGCGGACAGCTCACAGATACGCAGTATTTT
CASSLGGQLTDTQYF
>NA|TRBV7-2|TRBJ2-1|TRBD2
TGTGCCAGCAGCCGTCGCTGGCTAGCGGGAGACAATGAGCAGTTCTTC
CASSRRWLAGDNEQFF
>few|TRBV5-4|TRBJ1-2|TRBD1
TGTGCCAGCAGCTTGGGATCTCAGGACAGGGCTTCCCGCTACACCTTC
CASSLGSQDRASRYTF